This TCR beta chain was sequenced during a study of blood T cell repertoires in COVID-19. Turning to the study itself: Spain, Italy and the United States supplied samples that represented acute and convalescent COVID-19. Sample material is recorded as cDNA or gDNA derived from T cells, B-cell-depleted T cells, or PBMCs.

This clone was seen only once. The data were produced by immunoSEQ multiplex PCR, yet TCRdb's version contains in-frame clones alone and is incomplete. The sample comprises 150,000 or so clones, around 84% of which are singletons, and less than 50% rests with the top ten. There are 17 residues in the CDR3. Trimming left V 4 bases short and J 6 bases short, with 19 bases between. CDR1 and CDR2 (germline): WNHNN, SYGVQD (reference sequence). V gene TRBV10-1 combines with J gene TRBJ1-6, with TRBD1 as a possible D gene (6 bases). The sequence came from a human donor in a cohort sampled during active COVID-19. Specimen: peripheral blood. Here the CDR3 DNA reads TGCGCCAGCAGTGTAAGACGGCTTTCCAGGGGTAATTCACCCCTCCACTTT. Amino acid sequence: CASSVRRLSRGNSPLHF.